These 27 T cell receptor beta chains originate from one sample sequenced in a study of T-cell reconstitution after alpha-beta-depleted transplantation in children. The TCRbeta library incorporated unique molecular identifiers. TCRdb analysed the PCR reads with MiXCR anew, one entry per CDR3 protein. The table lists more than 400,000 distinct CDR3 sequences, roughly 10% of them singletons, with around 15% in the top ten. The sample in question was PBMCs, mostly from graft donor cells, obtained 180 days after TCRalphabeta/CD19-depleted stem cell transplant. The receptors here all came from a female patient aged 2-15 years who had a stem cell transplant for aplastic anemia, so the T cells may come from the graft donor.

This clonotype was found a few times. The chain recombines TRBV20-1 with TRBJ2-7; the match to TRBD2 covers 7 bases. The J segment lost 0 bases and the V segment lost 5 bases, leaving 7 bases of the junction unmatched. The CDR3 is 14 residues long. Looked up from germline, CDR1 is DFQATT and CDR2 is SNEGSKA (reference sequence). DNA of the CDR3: TGCAGTGCTTTTCTAGCGGCAAGCTCCTACGAGCAGTACTTC. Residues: CSAFLAASSYEQYF.

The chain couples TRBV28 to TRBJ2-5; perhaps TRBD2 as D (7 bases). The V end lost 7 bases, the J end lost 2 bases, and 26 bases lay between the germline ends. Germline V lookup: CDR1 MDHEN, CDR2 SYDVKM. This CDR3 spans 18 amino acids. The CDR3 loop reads CASTPRGGGLSGQETQYF. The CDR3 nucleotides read TGTGCCAGCACCCCCCGGGGAGGGGGACTATCCGGGCAAGAGACCCAGTACTTC.

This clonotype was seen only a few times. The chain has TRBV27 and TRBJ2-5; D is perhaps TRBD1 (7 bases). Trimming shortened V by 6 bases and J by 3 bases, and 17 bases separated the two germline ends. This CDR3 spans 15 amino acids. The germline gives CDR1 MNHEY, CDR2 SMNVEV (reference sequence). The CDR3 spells CASRSTGWGEETQYF. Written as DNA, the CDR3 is TGTGCCAGCAGGTCGACAGGGTGGGGGGAAGAGACCCAGTACTTC.

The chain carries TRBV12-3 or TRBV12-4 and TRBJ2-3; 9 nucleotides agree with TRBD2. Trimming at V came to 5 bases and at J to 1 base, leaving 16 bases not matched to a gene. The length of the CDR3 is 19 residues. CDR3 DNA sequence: TGTGCCAGCAGTCCCCGCGGGAGGGCCCTCTTAACGGGCACAGATACGCAGTATTTT. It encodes CASSPRGRALLTGTDTQYF.

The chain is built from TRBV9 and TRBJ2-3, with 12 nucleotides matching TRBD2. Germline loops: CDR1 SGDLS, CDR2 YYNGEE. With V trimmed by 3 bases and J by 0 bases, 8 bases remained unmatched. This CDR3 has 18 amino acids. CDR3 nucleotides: TGTGCCAGCAGCGAGCATGGACTAGCGGGATATAGCACAGATACGCAGTATTTT. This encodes CASSEHGLAGYSTDTQYF.

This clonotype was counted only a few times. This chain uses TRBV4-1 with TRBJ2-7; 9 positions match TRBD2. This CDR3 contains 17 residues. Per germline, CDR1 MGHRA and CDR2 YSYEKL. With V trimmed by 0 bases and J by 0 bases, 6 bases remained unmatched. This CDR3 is CASSQDLSGRTSYEQYF. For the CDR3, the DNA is TGCGCCAGCAGCCAAGATTTGAGCGGGAGGACCTCCTACGAGCAGTACTTC.

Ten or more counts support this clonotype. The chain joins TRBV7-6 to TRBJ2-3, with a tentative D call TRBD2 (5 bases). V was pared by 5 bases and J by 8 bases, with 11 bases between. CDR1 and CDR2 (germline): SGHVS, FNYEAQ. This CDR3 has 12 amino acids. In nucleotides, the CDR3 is TGTGCCAGCAGCCGGGATAGAGGTACGCAGTATTTT. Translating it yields CASSRDRGTQYF.

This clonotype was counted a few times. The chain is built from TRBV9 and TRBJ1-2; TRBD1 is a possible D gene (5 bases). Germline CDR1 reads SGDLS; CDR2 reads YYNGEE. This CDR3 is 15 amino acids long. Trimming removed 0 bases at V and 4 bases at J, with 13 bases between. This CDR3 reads CASSVGARGVYGYTF. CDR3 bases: TGTGCCAGCAGCGTAGGCGCTCGAGGGGTCTATGGCTACACCTTC.

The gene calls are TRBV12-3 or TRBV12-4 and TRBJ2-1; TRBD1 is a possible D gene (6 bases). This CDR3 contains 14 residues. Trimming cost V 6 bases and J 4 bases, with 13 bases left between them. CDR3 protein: CASSRGQIYNEQFF. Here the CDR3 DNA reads TGTGCCAGCAGCCGCGGACAGATATACAATGAGCAGTTCTTC.

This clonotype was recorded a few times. CDR3 residues: CASSYYRGGTNEKLFF. In nucleotides, the CDR3 is TGTGCCAGCAGTTACTATCGAGGAGGAACTAATGAAAAACTGTTTTTT. The V and J genes are TRBV6-2 or TRBV6-3 and TRBJ1-4; the D is unclear. The germline V gene has CDR1 MNHEY and CDR2 SVGEGT. With 1 base removed from V and 1 base from J, the gap between germline ends came to 10 bases. This CDR3 region has 16 residues.

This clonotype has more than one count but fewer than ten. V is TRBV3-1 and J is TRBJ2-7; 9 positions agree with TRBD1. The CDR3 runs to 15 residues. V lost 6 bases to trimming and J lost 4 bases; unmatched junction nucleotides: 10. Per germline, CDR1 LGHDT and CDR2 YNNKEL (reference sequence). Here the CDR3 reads CASRGTGIHQYEQYF. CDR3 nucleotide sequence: TGTGCCAGCAGAGGGACAGGGATTCATCAATACGAGCAGTACTTC.

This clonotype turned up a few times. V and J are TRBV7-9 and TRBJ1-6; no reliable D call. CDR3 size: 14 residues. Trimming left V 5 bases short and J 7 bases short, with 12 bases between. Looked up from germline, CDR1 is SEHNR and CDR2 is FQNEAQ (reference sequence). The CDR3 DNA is TGTGCCAGCAGCGAGACATTGGCGAATTCACCCCTCCACTTT. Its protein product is CASSETLANSPLHF.

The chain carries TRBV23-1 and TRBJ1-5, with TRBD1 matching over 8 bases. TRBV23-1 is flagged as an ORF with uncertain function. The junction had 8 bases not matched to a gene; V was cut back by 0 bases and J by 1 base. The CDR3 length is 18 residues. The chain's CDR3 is CASSQSRTGWFSNQPQHF. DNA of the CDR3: TGCGCCAGCAGTCAATCTAGGACAGGGTGGTTCAGCAATCAGCCCCAGCATTTT.

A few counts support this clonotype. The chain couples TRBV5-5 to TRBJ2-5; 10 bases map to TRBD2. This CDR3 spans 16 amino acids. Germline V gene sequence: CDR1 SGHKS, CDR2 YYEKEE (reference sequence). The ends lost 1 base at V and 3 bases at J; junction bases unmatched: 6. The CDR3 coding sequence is TGTGCCAGCAGCTTGTCAGCGGGAGGGCCGAAAGAGACCCAGTACTTC. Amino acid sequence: CASSLSAGGPKETQYF. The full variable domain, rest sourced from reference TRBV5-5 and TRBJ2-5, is DAGVTQSPTHLIKTRGQQVTLRCSPISGHKSVSWYQQVLGQGPQFIFQYYEKEERGRGNFPDRFSARQFPNYSSELNVNALLLGDSALYLCASSLSAGGPKETQYFGPGTRLLVL.

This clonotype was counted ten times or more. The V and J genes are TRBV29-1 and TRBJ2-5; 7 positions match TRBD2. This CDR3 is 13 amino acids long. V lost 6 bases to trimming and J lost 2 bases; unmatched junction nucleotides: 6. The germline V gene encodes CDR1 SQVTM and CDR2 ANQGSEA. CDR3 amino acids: CSVVAGLQETQYF. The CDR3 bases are TGCAGCGTCGTAGCGGGTCTACAAGAGACCCAGTACTTC.

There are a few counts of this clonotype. The CDR3 is CASRPQGNSNQPQHF. The CDR3 bases are TGTGCCAGCAGACCACAGGGTAATTCCAATCAGCCCCAGCATTTT. V gene TRBV6-1 combines with J gene TRBJ1-5, with D perhaps matching TRBD1 (6 bases). CDR1 and CDR2 (germline): MNHNS, SASEGT. The V gene lost 6 bases and the J gene lost 3 bases, with 15 bases spanning the gap. CDR3 length: 15 residues.

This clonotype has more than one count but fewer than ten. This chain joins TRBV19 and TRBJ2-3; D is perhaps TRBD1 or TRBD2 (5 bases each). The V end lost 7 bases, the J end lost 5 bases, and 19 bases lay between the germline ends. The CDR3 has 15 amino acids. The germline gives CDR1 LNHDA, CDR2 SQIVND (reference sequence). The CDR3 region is CASNLGTDPRDTQYF. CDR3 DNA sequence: TGTGCCAGTAACCTCGGGACCGACCCACGAGATACGCAGTATTTT.

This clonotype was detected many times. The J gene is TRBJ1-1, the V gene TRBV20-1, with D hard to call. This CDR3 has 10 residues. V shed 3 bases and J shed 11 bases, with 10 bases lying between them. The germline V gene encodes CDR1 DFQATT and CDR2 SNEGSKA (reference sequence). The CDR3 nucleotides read TGCAGTGCTAGGGCGATTGTGGCTTTCTTT. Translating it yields CSARAIVAFF.

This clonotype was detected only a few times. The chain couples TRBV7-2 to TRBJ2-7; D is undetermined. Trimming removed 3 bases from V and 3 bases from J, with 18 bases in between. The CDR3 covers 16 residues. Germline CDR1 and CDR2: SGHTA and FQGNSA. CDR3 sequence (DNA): TGTGCCAGCAGCTTCTCAGCCGCTCCCACTTACTACGAGCAGTACGTC. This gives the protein CASSFSAAPTYYEQYV.

CDR3 protein: CASSYQGARDQPQHF. The CDR3 coding sequence is TGTGCCAGCAGTTACCAGGGGGCGCGGGATCAGCCCCAGCATTTT. The rearrangement links TRBV6-2 or TRBV6-3 to TRBJ1-5, with 8 nucleotides matching TRBD1. Germline trimming cut 2 bases from V and 5 bases from J; bases unmatched to any gene: 5. The CDR3 sequence is 15 residues long. The germline V gene has CDR1 MNHEY and CDR2 SVGEGT.

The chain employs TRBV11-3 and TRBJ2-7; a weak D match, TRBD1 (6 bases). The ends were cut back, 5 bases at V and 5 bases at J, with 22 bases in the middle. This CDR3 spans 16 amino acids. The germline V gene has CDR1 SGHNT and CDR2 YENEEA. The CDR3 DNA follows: TGTGCCAGCAGCCCTAACTCGGGGCCAGGGGCCAACGAGCAGTACGTC. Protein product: CASSPNSGPGANEQYV.

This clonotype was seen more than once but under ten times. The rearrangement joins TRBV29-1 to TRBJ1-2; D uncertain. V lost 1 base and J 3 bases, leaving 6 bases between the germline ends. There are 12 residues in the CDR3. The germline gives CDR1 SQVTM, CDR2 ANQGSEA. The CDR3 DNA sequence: TGCAGCGTTGAAGGGACGGACTATGGCTACACCTTC. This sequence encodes CSVEGTDYGYTF. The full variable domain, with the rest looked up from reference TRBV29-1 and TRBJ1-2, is SAVISQKPSRDICQRGTSLTIQCQVDSQVTMMFWYRQQPGQSLTLIATANQGSEATYESGFVIDKFPISRPNLTFSTLTVSNMSPEDSSIYLCSVEGTDYGYTFGSGTRLTVV.

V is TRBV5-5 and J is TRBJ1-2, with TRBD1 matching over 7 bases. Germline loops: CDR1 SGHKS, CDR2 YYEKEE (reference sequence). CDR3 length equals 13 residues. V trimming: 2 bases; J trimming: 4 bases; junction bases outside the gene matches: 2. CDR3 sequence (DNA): TGTGCCAGCAGCTTATGGGACAGCTATGGCTACACCTTC. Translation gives CASSLWDSYGYTF. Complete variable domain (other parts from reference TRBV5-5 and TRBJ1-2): DAGVTQSPTHLIKTRGQQVTLRCSPISGHKSVSWYQQVLGQGPQFIFQYYEKEERGRGNFPDRFSARQFPNYSSELNVNALLLGDSALYLCASSLWDSYGYTFGSGTRLTVV.

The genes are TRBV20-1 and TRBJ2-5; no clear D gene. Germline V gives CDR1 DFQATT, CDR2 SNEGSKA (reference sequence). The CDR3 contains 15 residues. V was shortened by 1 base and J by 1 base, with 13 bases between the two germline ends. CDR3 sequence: CSARGWSPAQETQYF. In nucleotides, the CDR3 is TGCAGTGCTAGAGGTTGGTCTCCCGCCCAAGAGACCCAGTACTTC.

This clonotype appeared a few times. The CDR3, as DNA: TGCAGCGTGACCGAGTGGCGGCGGATTCAAGAGACCCAGTACTTC. Amino acids: CSVTEWRRIQETQYF. This sequence joins TRBV29-1 and TRBJ2-5; D gene uncertain. Germline values: CDR1 SQVTM, CDR2 ANQGSEA. Between the trimmed V and J ends, which lost 6 bases and 2 bases, there was a span of 19 bases. The CDR3 contains 15 residues.

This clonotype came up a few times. The DNA for the CDR3 is TGTGCCAGCAGTTACTCGGGACAGGCACCTGGTGAAAAACTGTTTTTT. It translates to CASSYSGQAPGEKLFF. This chain connects TRBV6-2 or TRBV6-3 to TRBJ1-4; TRBD1 aligns across 8 bases. Unmatched junction bases numbered 7, after V lost 0 bases and J lost 7 bases. The CDR3 length is 16 residues. The V gene's germline CDR1 is MNHEY and CDR2 SVGEGT.

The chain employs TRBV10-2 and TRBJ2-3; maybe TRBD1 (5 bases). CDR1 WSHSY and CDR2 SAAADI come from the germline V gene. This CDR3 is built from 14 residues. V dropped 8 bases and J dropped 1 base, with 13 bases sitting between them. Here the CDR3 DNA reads TGCGCCAGCCGGTGGGTGGGGCGCACAGATACGCAGTATTTT. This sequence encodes CASRWVGRTDTQYF.